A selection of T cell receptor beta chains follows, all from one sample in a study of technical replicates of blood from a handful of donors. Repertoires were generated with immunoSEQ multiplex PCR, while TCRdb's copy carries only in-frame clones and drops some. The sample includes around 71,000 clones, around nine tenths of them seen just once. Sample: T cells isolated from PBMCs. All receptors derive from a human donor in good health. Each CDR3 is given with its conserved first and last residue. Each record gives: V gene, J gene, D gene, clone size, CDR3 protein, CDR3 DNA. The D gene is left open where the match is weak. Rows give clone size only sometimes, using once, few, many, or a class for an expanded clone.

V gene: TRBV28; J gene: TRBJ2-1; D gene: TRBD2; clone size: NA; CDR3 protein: CASSYSGALRNEQFF; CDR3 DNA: TGTGCCAGCAGTTACAGCGGGGCCCTTCGCAATGAGCAGTTCTTC
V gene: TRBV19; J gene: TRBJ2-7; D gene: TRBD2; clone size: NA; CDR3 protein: CASSLGEGVSSYEQYF; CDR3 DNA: TGTGCCAGTAGTCTAGGGGAGGGAGTAAGCTCCTACGAGCAGTACTTC
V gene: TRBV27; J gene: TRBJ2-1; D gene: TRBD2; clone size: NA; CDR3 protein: CASSLYPSGRGYNEQFF; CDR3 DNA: TGTGCCAGCAGTTTATACCCTAGCGGGAGGGGCTACAATGAGCAGTTCTTC
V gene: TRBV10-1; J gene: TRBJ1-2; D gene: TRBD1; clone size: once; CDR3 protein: CASLLGQGNYGYTF; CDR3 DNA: TGCGCCAGCCTCCTCGGACAGGGTAACTATGGCTACACCTTC
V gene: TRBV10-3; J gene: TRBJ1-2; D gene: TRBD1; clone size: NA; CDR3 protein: CAISESGQGAGNYGYTF; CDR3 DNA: TGTGCCATCAGTGAGTCGGGACAGGGGGCAGGAAACTATGGCTACACCTTC
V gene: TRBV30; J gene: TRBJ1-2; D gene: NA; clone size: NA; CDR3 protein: CAWSGRYYGYTF; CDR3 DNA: TGTGCCTGGAGCGGCAGGTACTATGGCTACACCTTC
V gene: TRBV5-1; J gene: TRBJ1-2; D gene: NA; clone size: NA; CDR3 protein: CASSSGGTNYGYTF; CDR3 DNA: TGCGCCAGCAGCAGCGGGGGTACTAACTATGGCTACACCTTC
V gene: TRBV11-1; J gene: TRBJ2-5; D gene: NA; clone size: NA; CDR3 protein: CASSLGGLETQYF; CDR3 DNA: TGTGCCAGCAGCTTAGGAGGGTTAGAGACCCAGTACTTC
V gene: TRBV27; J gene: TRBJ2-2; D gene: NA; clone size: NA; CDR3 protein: CASSPRSGNTGELFF; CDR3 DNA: TGTGCCAGCAGCCCTAGATCGGGTAACACCGGGGAGCTGTTTTTT
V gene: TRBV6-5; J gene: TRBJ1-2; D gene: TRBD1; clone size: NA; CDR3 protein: CASSYGTVTGYGYTF; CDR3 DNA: TGTGCCAGCAGTTATGGGACAGTTACGGGGTATGGCTACACCTTC
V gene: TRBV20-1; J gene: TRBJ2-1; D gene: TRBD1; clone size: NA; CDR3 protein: CSAITGGEQFF; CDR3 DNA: TGCAGTGCTATAACAGGGGGTGAGCAGTTCTTC
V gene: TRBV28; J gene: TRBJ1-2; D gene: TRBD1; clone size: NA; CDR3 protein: CASMDRGFYGYTF; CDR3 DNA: TGTGCCAGCATGGACAGGGGGTTTTATGGCTACACCTTC
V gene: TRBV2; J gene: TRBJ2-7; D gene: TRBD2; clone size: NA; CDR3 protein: CASRGGSYEQYF; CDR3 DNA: TGTGCCAGCAGGGGAGGGTCCTACGAGCAGTACTTC
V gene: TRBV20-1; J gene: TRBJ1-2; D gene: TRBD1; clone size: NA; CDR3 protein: CSTDRVGYTF; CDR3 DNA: TGCAGTACCGACAGGGTTGGCTACACCTTC
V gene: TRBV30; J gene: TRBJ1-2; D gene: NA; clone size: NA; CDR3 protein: CAWSVLTGHGYTF; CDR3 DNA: TGTGCCTGGAGTGTACTTACAGGGCATGGCTACACCTTC
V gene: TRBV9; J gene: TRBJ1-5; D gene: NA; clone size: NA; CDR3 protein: CASSVGAAHNQPQHF; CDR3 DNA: TGTGCCAGCAGCGTAGGGGCAGCTCATAATCAGCCCCAGCATTTT
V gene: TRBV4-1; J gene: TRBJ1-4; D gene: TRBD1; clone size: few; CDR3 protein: CASSQAGTGEKLFF; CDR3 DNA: TGCGCCAGCAGCCAGGCCGGGACAGGAGAAAAACTGTTTTTT
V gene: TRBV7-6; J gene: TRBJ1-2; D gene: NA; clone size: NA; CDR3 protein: CASSLSNLGQRSGYTF; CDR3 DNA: TGTGCCAGCAGCTTAAGTAATCTAGGACAGAGGAGCGGCTACACCTTC
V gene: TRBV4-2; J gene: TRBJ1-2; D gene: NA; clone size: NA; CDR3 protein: CASSQEQDNYGYTF; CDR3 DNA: TGTGCCAGCAGCCAAGAGCAGGATAACTATGGCTACACCTTC
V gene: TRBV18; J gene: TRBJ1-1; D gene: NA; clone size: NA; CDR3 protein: CASSPGEWRPEAFF; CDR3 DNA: TGTGCCAGCTCACCAGGGGAGTGGAGGCCTGAAGCTTTCTTT
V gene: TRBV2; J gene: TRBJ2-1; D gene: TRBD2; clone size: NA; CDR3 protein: CASRRERAYNEQFF; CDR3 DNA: TGTGCCAGCAGGCGGGAGAGGGCCTACAATGAGCAGTTCTTC
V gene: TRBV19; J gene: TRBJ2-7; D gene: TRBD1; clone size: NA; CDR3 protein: CASSVRTGSSYEQYF; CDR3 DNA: TGTGCCAGTAGTGTGCGGACAGGGTCATCCTACGAGCAGTACTTC
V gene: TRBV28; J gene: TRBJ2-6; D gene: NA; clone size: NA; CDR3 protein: CASSLAHFSGANVLTF; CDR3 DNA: TGTGCCAGCAGTTTAGCACATTTCTCTGGGGCCAACGTCCTGACTTTC
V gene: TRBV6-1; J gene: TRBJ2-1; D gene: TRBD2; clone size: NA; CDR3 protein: CASSVAGGSYNEQFF; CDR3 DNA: TGTGCCAGCAGTGTAGCGGGAGGCTCCTACAATGAGCAGTTCTTC
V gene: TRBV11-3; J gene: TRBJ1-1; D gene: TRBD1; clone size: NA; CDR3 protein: CASSSRQGHANTEAFF; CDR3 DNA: TGTGCCAGCAGCTCCAGACAGGGCCACGCGAACACTGAAGCTTTCTTT
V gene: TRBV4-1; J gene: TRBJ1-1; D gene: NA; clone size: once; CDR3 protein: CASSQDGAGLGTEAFF; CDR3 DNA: TGCGCCAGCAGCCAAGATGGGGCGGGATTGGGCACTGAAGCTTTCTTT
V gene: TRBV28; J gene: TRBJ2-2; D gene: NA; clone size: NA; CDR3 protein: CASSLLWGGGSGELFF; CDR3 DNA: TGTGCCAGCAGTTTATTATGGGGAGGTGGATCCGGGGAGCTGTTTTTT
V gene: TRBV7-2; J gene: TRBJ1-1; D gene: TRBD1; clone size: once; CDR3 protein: CASSLTGQASEAFF; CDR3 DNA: TGTGCCAGCAGCTTAACCGGACAGGCCTCCGAGGCTTTCTTT
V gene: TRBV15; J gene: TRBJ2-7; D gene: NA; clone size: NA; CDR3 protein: CATSGQRYYEQYF; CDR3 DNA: TGTGCCACCAGCGGACAGCGTTACTACGAGCAGTACTTC
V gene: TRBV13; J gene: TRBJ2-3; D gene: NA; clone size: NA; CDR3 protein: CASSDGGGYGTDTQYF; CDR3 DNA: TGTGCCAGCAGCGACGGCGGAGGCTATGGCACAGATACGCAGTATTTT
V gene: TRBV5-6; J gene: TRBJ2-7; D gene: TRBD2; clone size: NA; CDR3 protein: CASSFLSGVSEQYF; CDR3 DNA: TGTGCCAGCAGCTTCCTTAGCGGGGTCTCGGAGCAGTACTTC
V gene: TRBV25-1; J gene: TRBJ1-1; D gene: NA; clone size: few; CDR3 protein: CASSPRDWNTEAFF; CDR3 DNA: TGTGCCAGCAGTCCCCGGGACTGGAACACTGAAGCTTTCTTT
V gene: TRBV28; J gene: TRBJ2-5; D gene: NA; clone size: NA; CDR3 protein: CASCLRGGGETQYF; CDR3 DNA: TGTGCCAGCTGCTTAAGGGGGGGAGGGGAGACCCAGTACTTC
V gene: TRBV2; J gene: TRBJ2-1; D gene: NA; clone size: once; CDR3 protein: CASKEQGNEQFF; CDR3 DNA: TGTGCCAGCAAGGAACAGGGAAATGAGCAGTTCTTC
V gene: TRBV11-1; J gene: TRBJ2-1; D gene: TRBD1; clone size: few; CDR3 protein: CASSPDRGHEQFF; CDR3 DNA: TGTGCCAGCAGCCCAGACAGGGGCCATGAGCAGTTCTTC
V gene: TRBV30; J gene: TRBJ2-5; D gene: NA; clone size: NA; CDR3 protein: CAAGAGDQETQYF; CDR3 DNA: TGTGCCGCGGGGGCGGGGGATCAAGAGACCCAGTACTTC
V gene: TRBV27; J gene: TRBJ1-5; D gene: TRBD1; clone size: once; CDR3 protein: CASSLYTGGNQPQHF; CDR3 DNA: TGTGCCAGCAGTTTATATACAGGGGGGAATCAGCCCCAGCATTTT
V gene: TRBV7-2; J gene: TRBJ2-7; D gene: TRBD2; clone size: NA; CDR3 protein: CASSTTSGSSYEQYF; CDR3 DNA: TGTGCCAGCAGCACTACTAGCGGGAGCTCCTACGAGCAGTACTTC
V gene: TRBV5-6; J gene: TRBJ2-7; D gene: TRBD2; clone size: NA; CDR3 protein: CASRELAGGPYEQYF; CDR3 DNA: TGTGCCAGCAGGGAACTAGCGGGAGGGCCGTACGAGCAGTACTTC
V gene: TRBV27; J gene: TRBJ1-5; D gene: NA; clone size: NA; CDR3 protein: CASSLISGDNQPQHF; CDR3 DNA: TGTGCCAGCAGTCTTATTTCAGGGGACAATCAGCCCCAGCATTTT
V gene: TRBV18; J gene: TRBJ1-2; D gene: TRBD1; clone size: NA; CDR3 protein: CASSPDRGPYGYTF; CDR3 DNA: TGTGCCAGCTCACCGGACAGGGGGCCTTATGGCTACACCTTC
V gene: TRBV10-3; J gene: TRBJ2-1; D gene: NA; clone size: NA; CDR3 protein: CAISSTEDNEQFF; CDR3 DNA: TGTGCCATCAGCTCTACAGAAGACAATGAGCAGTTCTTC
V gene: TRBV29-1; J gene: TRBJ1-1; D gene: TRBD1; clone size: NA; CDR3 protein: CSADRATEAFF; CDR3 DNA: TGCAGCGCCGACAGGGCCACTGAAGCTTTCTTT
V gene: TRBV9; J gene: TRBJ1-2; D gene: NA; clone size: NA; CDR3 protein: CASSVGGINYGYTF; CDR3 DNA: TGTGCCAGCAGCGTAGGCGGGATAAACTATGGCTACACCTTC
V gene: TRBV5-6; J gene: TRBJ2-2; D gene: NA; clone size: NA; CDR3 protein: CASSLAGANTGELFF; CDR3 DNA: TGTGCCAGCAGCTTAGCCGGGGCGAACACCGGGGAGCTGTTTTTT
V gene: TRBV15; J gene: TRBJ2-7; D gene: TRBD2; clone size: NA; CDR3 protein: CATSRDLGLAEGEQYF; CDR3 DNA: TGTGCCACCAGCAGAGATTTGGGACTAGCGGAAGGGGAGCAGTACTTC
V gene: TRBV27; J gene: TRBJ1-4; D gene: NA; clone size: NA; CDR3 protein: CASSLKGANEKLFF; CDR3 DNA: TGTGCCAGCAGTTTAAAGGGGGCTAATGAAAAACTGTTTTTT
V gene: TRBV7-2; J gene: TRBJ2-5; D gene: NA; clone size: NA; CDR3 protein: CASSYFPSGQETQYF; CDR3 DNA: TGTGCCAGCAGCTATTTCCCCAGCGGACAAGAGACCCAGTACTTC
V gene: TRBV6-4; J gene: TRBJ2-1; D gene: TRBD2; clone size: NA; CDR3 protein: CASSSLAGSGNEQFF; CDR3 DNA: TGTGCCAGCAGTTCTCTAGCGGGGAGTGGAAATGAGCAGTTCTTC
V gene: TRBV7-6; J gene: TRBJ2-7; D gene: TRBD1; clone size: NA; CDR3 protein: CASSSRQGELGEQYF; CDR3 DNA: TGTGCCAGCAGCTCCCGACAGGGTGAATTGGGCGAGCAGTACTTC
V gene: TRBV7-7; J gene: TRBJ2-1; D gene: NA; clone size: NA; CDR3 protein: CASSPQREGGEQFF; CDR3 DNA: TGTGCTAGCAGCCCACAAAGGGAAGGGGGTGAGCAGTTCTTC
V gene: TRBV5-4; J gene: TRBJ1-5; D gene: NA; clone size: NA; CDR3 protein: CASSLQGSNQPQHF; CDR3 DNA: TGTGCCAGCAGCTTGCAGGGAAGCAATCAGCCCCAGCATTTT